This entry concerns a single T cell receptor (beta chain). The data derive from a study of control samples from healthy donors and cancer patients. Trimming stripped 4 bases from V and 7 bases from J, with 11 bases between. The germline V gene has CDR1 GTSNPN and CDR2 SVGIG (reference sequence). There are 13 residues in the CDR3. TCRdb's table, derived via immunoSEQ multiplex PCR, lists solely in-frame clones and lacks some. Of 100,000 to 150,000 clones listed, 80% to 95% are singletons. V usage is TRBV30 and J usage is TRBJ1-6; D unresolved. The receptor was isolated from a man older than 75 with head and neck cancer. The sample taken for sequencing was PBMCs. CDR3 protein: CAWNGRGNSPLHF. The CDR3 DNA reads TGTGCCTGGAACGGGAGAGGGAATTCACCCCTCCACTTT. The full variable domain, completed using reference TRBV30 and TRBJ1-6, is SQTIHQWPATLVQPVGSPLSLECTVEGTSNPNLYWYRQAAGRGLQLLFYSVGIGQISSEVPQNLSASRPQDRQFILSSKKLLLSDSGFYLCAWNGRGNSPLHFGNGTRLTVT.